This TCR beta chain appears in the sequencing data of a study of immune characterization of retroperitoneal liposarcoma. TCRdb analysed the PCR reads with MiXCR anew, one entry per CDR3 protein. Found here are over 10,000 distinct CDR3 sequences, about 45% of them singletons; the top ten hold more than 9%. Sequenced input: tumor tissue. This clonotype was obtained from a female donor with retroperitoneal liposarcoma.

CDR3 nucleotide sequence: TGTGCCAGCCTGCTAGCGGGGGAAAACAATGAGCAGTTCTTC. It translates to CASLLAGENNEQFF. This rearrangement joins TRBV6-1 to TRBJ2-5, with TRBD2 identical over 10 bases. The J call may be incorrect, as the DNA end agrees better with TRBJ2-1. Per germline, CDR1 MNHNS and CDR2 SASEGT. The CDR3 extends over 14 amino acids.